These T cell receptor beta chains were read from a single sample in a study of shared clonotypes between healthy human individuals. Method: immunoSEQ multiplex PCR; TCRdb's copy keeps in-frame clones and lacks some. The sample holds roughly 1 million clones; more than 65% are singletons and the top ten take around 1.4%. Sequencing was performed on memory CD4+ T cells sorted from blood. Receptors were obtained from a man aged 18 to 30 in good health. Both conserved end residues are part of each CDR3. Each record gives: D gene, V gene, J gene, clone size, CDR3 protein, CDR3 DNA. D genes are given only for firm matches. Clone size is not always given. Where it is, it says once, few, many or a class for expanded clones.

>.|TRBV7-2|TRBJ2-2|.
CASSLYSGEGGELFF
TGTGCCAGCAGCTTATACTCAGGGGAAGGAGGGGAGCTGTTTTTT
>.|TRBV5-1|TRBJ2-7|.
CASSLATGTRSYEQYF
TGCGCCAGCAGCTTGGCAACCGGGACACGGTCCTACGAGCAGTACTTC
>TRBD2|TRBV19|TRBJ2-1|.
CASSTESGTSGSNEQFF
TGTGCCAGTAGTACCGAATCCGGGACTAGCGGCAGCAATGAGCAGTTCTTC
>.|TRBV2|TRBJ1-6|.
CASRGSYNSPLHF
TGTGCCAGCAGGGGCTCCTATAATTCACCCCTCCACTTT
>TRBD2|TRBV7-8|TRBJ2-1|.
CASTDDPLAGGLHEQFF
TGTGCCAGCACCGATGACCCTCTAGCGGGGGGATTGCATGAGCAGTTCTTC
>.|TRBV30|TRBJ1-4|few
CAWSVAGTGKLFF
TGTGCCTGGAGTGTGGCCGGGACCGGAAAACTGTTTTTT
>.|TRBV11-3|TRBJ2-2|.
CASSLGISGELFF
TGTGCCAGCAGCTTGGGGATTAGCGGGGAGCTGTTTTTT
>TRBD2|TRBV27|TRBJ2-1|.
CASSLTLSGGGRNEQFF
TGTGCCAGCAGTTTAACCCTCAGCGGCGGGGGGAGAAATGAGCAGTTCTTC
>TRBD1|TRBV6-4|TRBJ1-3|few
CASRGGQGARESLGNTIYF
TGTGCCAGCAGGGGGGGACAGGGGGCTAGGGAGTCGCTCGGAAACACCATATATTTT
>.|TRBV6-5|TRBJ1-2|.
CASGDVPRGGYTF
TGTGCCAGCGGGGACGTCCCCCGGGGCGGCTACACCTTC
>TRBD2|TRBV7-9|TRBJ2-2|many
CAQRGAGELFF
TGTGCCCAACGGGGGGCCGGGGAGCTGTTTTTT
>.|TRBV9|TRBJ1-2|once
CASSVGRGVYGYTF
TGTGCCAGCAGCGTAGGGAGGGGAGTCTATGGCTACACCTTC
>.|TRBV10-2|TRBJ2-2|.
CATTGTSNTGELFF
TGCGCCACCACCGGGACTTCGAACACCGGGGAGCTGTTTTTT
>.|TRBV5-3|TRBJ2-5|.
CARSHLQTLRETQYF
TGTGCCAGAAGCCACCTGCAGACCTTGCGGGAGACCCAGTACTTC
>.|TRBV28|TRBJ1-4|.
CASSYRMTARGTNEKLFF
TGTGCCAGCAGTTACCGTATGACCGCTAGGGGTACTAATGAAAAACTGTTTTTT
>TRBD1|TRBV29-1|TRBJ2-7|.
CSRKTGASYEQYF
TGCAGCCGTAAAACAGGGGCTTCCTACGAGCAGTACTTC
>.|TRBV2|TRBJ2-7|.
CASAEAGTFYEQYF
TGTGCCAGCGCGGAGGCCGGGACTTTCTACGAGCAGTACTTC
>.|TRBV2|TRBJ2-2|.
CASEYLPNTGELFF
TGTGCCAGCGAATACCTACCTAACACCGGGGAGCTGTTTTTT
>.|TRBV6-6|TRBJ1-4|.
CASGPEEKLFF
TGTGCCAGCGGACCTGAAGAAAAACTGTTTTTT
>TRBD1|TRBV5-1|TRBJ2-1|once
CASSPDQGDEQFF
TGCGCCAGCAGCCCGGATCAGGGGGATGAGCAGTTCTTC
>TRBD1|TRBV6-1|TRBJ1-2|.
CASSEDPSGTGGLSYTF
TGTGCCAGCAGTGAGGATCCCTCCGGGACAGGGGGCCTTAGCTACACCTTC
>TRBD1|TRBV6-5|TRBJ2-7|.
CASRWTGGDEEQYF
TGTGCCAGCAGATGGACAGGGGGGGATGAGGAGCAGTACTTC
>.|TRBV5-1|TRBJ1-3|.
CASSLEVNSGNTIYF
TGCGCCAGCAGCTTGGAAGTTAACTCTGGAAACACCATATATTTT
>.|TRBV28|TRBJ1-2|.
CASSLEQINYGYTF
TGTGCCAGCAGTTTGGAACAGATAAACTATGGCTACACCTTC
>.|TRBV7-9|TRBJ2-6|.
CASSLGRSSGANVLTF
TGTGCCAGCAGCTTAGGACGAAGCTCTGGGGCCAACGTCCTGACTTTC
>.|TRBV5-4|TRBJ1-1|.
CASSLTSMNTEAFF
TGTGCCAGCAGCTTGACAAGCATGAACACTGAAGCTTTCTTT
>.|TRBV19|TRBJ1-5|.
CASSLGRVINQPQHF
TGTGCCAGTAGTCTCGGCCGGGTAATTAATCAGCCCCAGCATTTT
>TRBD1|TRBV9|TRBJ1-6|.
CASSARDRDLRVHF
TGTGCCAGCAGCGCCCGGGACAGGGACCTTCGCGTACACTTT
>.|TRBV21-1|TRBJ2-2|.
CASSKPICTGELFF
TGTGCCAGCAGCAAACCTATCTGCACCGGGGAGCTGTTTTTT
>.|TRBV4-3|TRBJ2-3|.
CASSPRSGPDTQYF
TGCGCCAGCAGCCCCCGTAGTGGGCCAGATACGCAGTATTTT
>.|TRBV4-1|TRBJ1-3|few
CASSQPRDSGNTIYF
TGCGCCAGCAGCCAACCCCGGGACTCTGGAAACACCATATATTTT
>.|TRBV2|TRBJ2-7|.
CASRPLASTYEQYF
TGTGCCAGCAGGCCCCTAGCGAGTACCTACGAGCAGTACTTC
>.|TRBV7-2|TRBJ2-7|.
CASSLDDRSPGSYEQYF
TGTGCCAGCAGCTTAGACGACAGATCCCCCGGCTCCTACGAGCAGTACTTC
>TRBD1|TRBV19|TRBJ1-1|.
CASSPGQAGAFF
TGTGCCAGTAGTCCCGGACAGGCGGGAGCTTTCTTT
>.|TRBV7-9|TRBJ1-2|few
CASTRTEGYGYTF
TGTGCCAGCACCCGGACAGAGGGGTATGGCTACACCTTC
>TRBD2|TRBV5-1|TRBJ2-5|.
CASSPGGARETQYF
TGCGCCAGCAGCCCGGGGGGTGCGAGGGAGACCCAGTACTTC
>.|TRBV5-8|TRBJ1-2|.
CASSSGFKTDLGYTF
TGTGCCAGCAGCTCTGGGTTCAAAACCGACCTAGGCTACACCTTC
>.|TRBV11-3|TRBJ2-1|.
CASSSGRKQFF
TGTGCCAGCAGCTCGGGCCGTAAGCAGTTCTTC
>TRBD1|TRBV19|TRBJ2-7|.
CASSIGSLGQTGCEQYF
TGTGCCAGTAGTATAGGCTCCCTGGGACAGACAGGCTGCGAGCAGTACTTC
>.|TRBV18|TRBJ2-7|.
CASSPGATSSGYEQYF
TGTGCCAGCTCACCTGGAGCGACTTCCTCCGGGTACGAGCAGTACTTC
>.|TRBV28|TRBJ2-7|.
CASSLGGRDTYEQYF
TGTGCCAGCAGTTTGGGAGGTCGGGACACCTACGAGCAGTACTTC
>TRBD1|TRBV10-3|TRBJ1-2|.
CAIRGQGAYYGYTF
TGTGCCATCAGGGGACAGGGCGCCTACTATGGCTACACCTTC
>TRBD1|TRBV5-4|TRBJ2-2|few
CASSPGQMVTGELFF
TGTGCCAGCAGCCCGGGACAGATGGTTACCGGGGAGCTGTTTTTT
>.|TRBV11-1|TRBJ2-1|.
CASSLVERTYNEQFF
TGTGCCAGCAGCTTAGTGGAGAGGACTTACAATGAGCAGTTCTTC
>.|TRBV28|TRBJ2-4|.
CASSLGRGKGPRSKNIQYF
TGTGCCAGCAGTTTAGGTCGGGGTAAGGGGCCCCGGTCCAAAAACATTCAGTACTTC
>.|TRBV6-5|TRBJ1-2|.
CASSYGKTANYGYTF
TGTGCCAGCAGTTACGGCAAGACAGCTAACTATGGCTACACCTTC
>.|TRBV19|TRBJ2-6|.
CASSMTVSGANVLTF
TGTGCCAGTAGTATGACGGTCTCTGGGGCCAACGTCCTGACTTTC
>TRBD1|TRBV5-4|TRBJ2-2|.
CASRRDRGNTGELFF
TGTGCCAGCAGACGGGACAGGGGGAACACCGGGGAGCTGTTTTTT
>.|TRBV30|TRBJ1-5|.
CAWSLGKGNQPQHF
TGTGCCTGGAGTTTGGGGAAGGGCAATCAGCCCCAGCATTTT